This entry lists 14 T cell receptor beta chains sequenced from one sample in a study of shared clonotypes between healthy human individuals. Libraries were prepared by immunoSEQ multiplex PCR; TCRdb keeps only in-frame clonotypes and omits some of them. Here the sample spans around 2.5 million clones, 80% to 95% being singletons. Material for sequencing was naive CD4+ T cells from PBMCs. Subset: CD45RA+ positively selected. These receptors originate from a man younger than 30 in good health. Some clones in this sample may be carry-over from other donors' samples.

As concerns this clone: Other DNA sequences in the sample encode the same CDR3. CDR3 bases: TGTGCCAGCAGCGGGGGCGGGGCAACTAATGAAAAACTGTTTTTT. Encoded protein: CASSGGGATNEKLFF. The V and J genes are TRBV5-4 and TRBJ1-4, with a tentative D call TRBD1 (6 bases). The CDR3 is made up of 15 amino acids. The V gene lost 4 bases and the J gene lost 0 bases, with 10 bases spanning the gap. The germline V gene has CDR1 SGHNT and CDR2 YYREEE (reference sequence).

This chain joins TRBV5-6 and TRBJ2-1; D not certain. The ends were cut back, 1 base at V and 0 bases at J, with 8 bases in the middle. The CDR3 totals 15 residues. CDR1 SGHDT and CDR2 YYEEEE come from the germline V gene. In nucleotides, the CDR3 is TGTGCCAGCAGCTTGATCACAAGCTCCTACAATGAGCAGTTCTTC. Encoded protein: CASSLITSSYNEQFF.

The chain recombines TRBV18 with TRBJ1-1; TRBD1 agrees at 7 bases. Per germline, CDR1 KGHSH and CDR2 LQKENI. This CDR3 is 12 amino acids long. J was trimmed by 8 bases and V by 4 bases; bases with no gene match: 4. The CDR3 DNA follows: TGTGCCAGCTCACGAGGGGGCGGGGAAGCTTTCTTT. Translated, it gives CASSRGGGEAFF.

The genes are TRBV10-3 and TRBJ2-1; 7 bases agree with TRBD2. Trimming cost V 4 bases and J 9 bases; bases outside gene matches: 6. Germline-derived CDR1 and CDR2 are ENHRY and SYGVKD. The CDR3 contains 13 residues. In nucleotides, the CDR3 is TGTGCCATCAGTGGGGAGGGGTCCAGTGAGCAGTTCTTC. Translating it yields CAISGEGSSEQFF.

The chain carries TRBV5-1 and TRBJ1-4; D is undetermined. Per the germline V gene, CDR1 is SGHRS and CDR2 is YFSETQ. This CDR3 is 14 amino acids long. Trimming stripped 0 bases from V and 2 bases from J, with 5 bases between. The CDR3 protein is CASSLGFTNEKLFF. The CDR3 nucleotides read TGCGCCAGCAGCTTGGGTTTCACTAATGAAAAACTGTTTTTT.

Written as DNA, the CDR3 is TGTGCCAGCGCCTCCTTCACTAGCACAGATACGCAGTATTTT. Its translation: CASASFTSTDTQYF. The gene calls are TRBV28 and TRBJ2-3; D unclear. The CDR3 loop spans 14 amino acids. Germline V lookup: CDR1 MDHEN, CDR2 SYDVKM. With 8 bases removed from V and 0 bases from J, the gap between germline ends came to 12 bases.

J is TRBJ2-5 and V is TRBV18, with TRBD1 identical over 7 bases. The CDR3 has 16 amino acids. The germline CDR1 and CDR2 sequences are KGHSH and LQKENI. V lost 4 bases and J lost 3; bases outside the gene matches: 11. The CDR3 is CASSQGLRQGEETQYF. CDR3 DNA sequence: TGTGCCAGCTCACAGGGGCTCCGACAGGGTGAAGAGACCCAGTACTTC.

This chain links TRBV27 with TRBJ2-3; 8 bases fit TRBD2. This CDR3 has 17 amino acids. The germline V gene has CDR1 MNHEY and CDR2 SMNVEV (reference sequence). Unmatched junction bases numbered 14, after V lost 6 bases and J lost 3 bases. The CDR3: CASRLALGTSRTDTQYF. Written as DNA, the CDR3 is TGTGCCAGCAGACTAGCTCTCGGGACTAGTAGAACAGATACGCAGTATTTT.

The rearrangement joins TRBV4-2 to TRBJ2-1; TRBD2 matches at 10 bases. CDR1 is LGHNA and CDR2 is YNFKEQ in the germline V gene. The CDR3 runs 20 residues. The ends lost 1 base at V and 1 base at J; junction bases unmatched: 13. The CDR3 DNA sequence: TGTGCCAGCAGCCAAGTCCCCGGCTGGGCTAGCGGGAGTTCCTACAATGAGCAGTTCTTC. The encoded protein is CASSQVPGWASGSSYNEQFF.

This chain joins TRBV5-4 and TRBJ2-7; 8 positions match TRBD2. V was pared by 4 bases and J by 4 bases, with 10 bases of the junction left unmatched. This CDR3 contains 15 residues. Looked up from germline, CDR1 is SGHNT and CDR2 is YYREEE (reference sequence). The CDR3 DNA reads TGTGCCAGCAGCACGGGGGGGTTAGCGGGGTACGAGCAGTACTTC. Protein product: CASSTGGLAGYEQYF. The full variable domain, rest sourced from reference TRBV5-4 and TRBJ2-7, is ETGVTQSPTHLIKTRGQQVTLRCSSQSGHNTVSWYQQALGQGPQFIFQYYREEENGRGNFPPRFSGLQFPNYSSELNVNALELDDSALYLCASSTGGLAGYEQYFGPGTRLTVT.

The sample holds one count of this clone. The chain recombines TRBV28 with TRBJ1-5; D might be TRBD1 (5 bases). V was shortened by 7 bases and J by 0 bases, with 16 bases between the two germline ends. This CDR3 is 16 amino acids long. Germline V gene data show CDR1 as MDHEN and CDR2 as SYDVKM. The CDR3, as DNA: TGTGCCAGCAAATACCCCCTGACAGATAGCAATCAGCCCCAGCATTTT. It specifies CASKYPLTDSNQPQHF.

A few counts support this clone. The chain recombines TRBV28 with TRBJ1-1; D unresolved. V was clipped by 5 bases and J by 0 bases, with 10 bases between them. Germline V gene data show CDR1 as MDHEN and CDR2 as SYDVKM. The CDR3 has 14 residues. In DNA form, the CDR3 reads TGTGCCAGCAGTCCCCCGAGATTGAACACTGAAGCTTTCTTT. Its protein is CASSPPRLNTEAFF.

The chain combines TRBV6-1 with TRBJ2-4, with 8 positions matching TRBD2. J lost 9 bases, V lost 3 bases, and 7 bases had no gene match. Germline-derived CDR1 and CDR2 are MNHNS and SASEGT. The CDR3 loop spans 14 amino acids. The CDR3 DNA reads as TGTGCCAGCAGTGATTGGACTAGCTGGGGCATTCAGTACTTC. Its protein product is CASSDWTSWGIQYF.

This CDR3 is CASRPGGQREKLFF. For the CDR3, the DNA is TGTGCCAGCAGACCAGGGGGACAGAGAGAAAAACTGTTTTTT. The genes are TRBV28 and TRBJ1-4; TRBD1 matches 7 bases. CDR3 length equals 14 residues. The V gene's germline CDR1 is MDHEN and CDR2 SYDVKM. Trimming removed 6 bases from V and 8 bases from J; junction bases left unmatched: 9. The full variable domain, its missing parts supplied by reference TRBV28 and TRBJ1-4, is DVKVTQSSRYLVKRTGEKVFLECVQDMDHENMFWYRQDPGLGLRLIYFSYDVKMKEKGDIPEGYSVSREKKERFSLILESASTNQTSMYLCASRPGGQREKLFFGSGTQLSVL.